The clone carrying this T cell receptor (beta chain) showed up just a few times. Its antigen is not identified. MiXCR was run by TCRdb on the 5' RACE reads, yielding one entry per CDR3 protein. The data hold around 300,000 distinct CDR3 sequences, with approximately 13% observed a single time. The sample originates from a study of T-cell memory formation after mild COVID-19. Points from the study as a whole: Pre-infection memory showed some responding clones, and this suggested that cross-reactive memory joined.

This sequence originates from a man between 18 and 29 years old who had mild COVID-19 (a few samples of this study predate the infection). Cell type and time point are not known. The sequencing input was PBMCs or a T cell subset sorted from them (not recorded which).

CDR3 coding DNA: TGTGCCAGCAGCCCCATGGGGCGGGGGTACAATGAGCAGTTCTTC. Its protein is CASSPMGRGYNEQFF. The chain recombines TRBV27 with TRBJ2-1; 7 bases align to TRBD2. Trimming at V came to 6 bases and at J to 4 bases, leaving 9 bases not matched to a gene. The CDR3 consists of 15 residues. Germline V gene lookup returns CDR1 MNHEY and CDR2 SMNVEV (reference sequence).